These 13 T cell receptor beta chains were sequenced from one sample in a study of cytomegalovirus exposure and HLA in healthy donors. The PCR used 60 Vbeta and 13 Jbeta primers. The data were produced by immunoSEQ multiplex PCR, yet TCRdb's version contains in-frame clones alone and is incomplete. The sample consists of roughly 150,000 clones, roughly 80% of them appearing once. Sequencing was carried out using PBMCs. The receptor set was obtained from a male donor in good health and CMV-seronegative.

This clone turned up a few times. V gene TRBV9 combines with J gene TRBJ2-3; 7 positions match TRBD2. V shed 3 bases and J 2 bases; nucleotides not matched to a gene: 9. Per germline, CDR1 SGDLS and CDR2 YYNGEE. The CDR3 runs 16 residues. The CDR3 nucleotides are TGTGCCAGCAGCGCAGGATATGGGGGGGACACAGATACGCAGTATTTT. Translating it yields CASSAGYGGDTDTQYF.

V and J are TRBV25-1 and TRBJ1-2; no reliable D call. V was cut by 2 bases and J by 7 bases, with 5 bases left in between. This CDR3 comprises 11 residues. CDR1 MGHDK and CDR2 SYGVNS come from the germline V gene. In DNA form, the CDR3 reads TGTGCCAGCAGTGAACTCAGTGGCTACACCTTC. Translating gives CASSELSGYTF.

This clone was seen only once. This rearrangement joins TRBV28 to TRBJ2-1; TRBD2 is a possible D gene (6 bases). V was clipped by 1 base and J by 10 bases, with 14 bases between them. Germline CDR1 MDHEN, CDR2 SYDVKM. This CDR3 region has 14 residues. In nucleotides, the CDR3 is TGTGCCAGCAGTTTATTCACTAGGGGAGGAGAGCAGTTCTTC. Translated, it gives CASSLFTRGGEQFF.

The chain is built from TRBV30 and TRBJ1-5, with D unresolved. The V end lost 0 bases, the J end lost 5 bases, and 8 bases lay between the germline ends. The CDR3 consists of 13 residues. Germline CDR1 is GTSNPN and CDR2 is SVGIG (reference sequence). The CDR3 nucleotides read TGTGCCTGGAGTGTAATGAGCGATCAGCCCCAGCATTTT. Its translation: CAWSVMSDQPQHF. Full variable domain (remainder filled in from reference TRBV30 and TRBJ1-5): SQTIHQWPATLVQPVGSPLSLECTVEGTSNPNLYWYRQAAGRGLQLLFYSVGIGQISSEVPQNLSASRPQDRQFILSSKKLLLSDSGFYLCAWSVMSDQPQHFGDGTRLSIL.

The rearrangement joins TRBV20-1 to TRBJ1-1; D possibly corresponds to TRBD1 (5 bases). The V end lost 6 bases, the J end lost 8 bases, and 13 bases lay between the germline ends. CDR1 and CDR2 (germline): DFQATT, SNEGSKA (reference sequence). The CDR3 length is 11 residues. The CDR3 nucleotides are TGCAGTGCGCCGTACAGGATCGAAGCTTTCTTT. This sequence encodes CSAPYRIEAFF.

This clone is a singleton in its sample. This chain connects TRBV5-1 to TRBJ1-2; 10 bases are a match to TRBD1. V lost 0 bases to trimming and J lost 8 bases; unmatched junction nucleotides: 7. Germline CDR1 and CDR2: SGHRS and YFSETQ. The CDR3 is 15 amino acids. CDR3 region: CASSLADRGIGGYTF. In nucleotides, the CDR3 is TGCGCCAGCAGCTTGGCGGACAGGGGGATAGGAGGCTACACCTTC.

This chain links TRBV5-1 with TRBJ2-3; 10 bases agree with TRBD2. Germline V gene sequence: CDR1 SGHRS, CDR2 YFSETQ. Germline trimming cut 0 bases from V and 2 bases from J; bases unmatched to any gene: 6. CDR3 length: 17 residues. The CDR3 coding sequence is TGCGCCAGCAGCTTGGGCGGAGCGGGAGGGTCCACAGATACGCAGTATTTT. Translating gives CASSLGGAGGSTDTQYF.

The rearrangement uses TRBV28 and TRBJ1-1; D is uncertain. Germline V CDR1 and CDR2: MDHEN, SYDVKM. Deletions cut 6 bases from V and 0 bases from J, with 14 bases between. There are 15 residues in the CDR3. CDR3 loop: CASRSHGLMNTEAFF. CDR3 DNA sequence: TGTGCCAGCAGGTCACACGGACTTATGAACACTGAAGCTTTCTTT.

The chain is built from TRBV6-1 and TRBJ2-7; TRBD1 matches 11 bases. The germline gives CDR1 MNHNS, CDR2 SASEGT. V shed 4 bases, J shed 8 bases, and the junction held 10 bases outside the gene matches. The length of the CDR3 is 15 residues. Here the CDR3 reads CASSAGQGANGKQYF. The CDR3 nucleotides are TGTGCCAGCAGTGCCGGACAGGGGGCTAATGGGAAGCAGTACTTC.

This chain connects TRBV7-9 to TRBJ1-1; possibly TRBD1 for D (5 bases). There are 13 residues in the CDR3. V was cut by 5 bases and J by 6 bases, with 13 bases left in between. Germline V gene lookup returns CDR1 SEHNR and CDR2 FQNEAQ (reference sequence). In nucleotides, the CDR3 is TGTGCCAGCAGCCCCGTCGGGGGGGCTGAAGCTTTCTTT. Amino acids: CASSPVGGAEAFF. Using reference TRBV7-9 and TRBJ1-1 for the parts outside the CDR3, the full variable domain is DTGVSQNPRHKITKRGQNVTFRCDPISEHNRLYWYRQTLGQGPEFLTYFQNEAQLEKSRLLSDRFSAERPKGSFSTLEIQRTEQGDSAMYLCASSPVGGAEAFFGQGTRLTVV.

This clone was recorded once. This chain links TRBV7-9 with TRBJ1-4; D call uncertain. The CDR3 sequence is 11 residues long. Per the germline V gene, CDR1 is SEHNR and CDR2 is FQNEAQ (reference sequence). V was shortened by 3 bases and J by 6 bases, with 2 bases between the two germline ends. The CDR3 nucleotides read TGTGCCAGCAGCTTCGATGAAAAACTGTTTTTT. It is translated as CASSFDEKLFF.

The rearrangement links TRBV7-8 to TRBJ2-7; TRBD2 matches at 7 bases. The junction had 9 bases not matched to a gene; V was cut back by 6 bases and J by 1 base. Germline V gene sequence: CDR1 SGHVS, CDR2 FQNEAQ. The CDR3 is 15 amino acids. The CDR3 region has the DNA TGTGCCAGCAGTTTTCTAGCGGCCGCTTCCTACGAGCAGTACTTC. It codes for CASSFLAAASYEQYF.

The chain is built from TRBV5-1 and TRBJ2-2; D is unclear. Germline-derived CDR1 and CDR2 are SGHRS and YFSETQ. This CDR3 comprises 15 residues. Trimming shortened V by 2 bases and J by 1 base, and 9 bases separated the two germline ends. The CDR3 here is CASSLQMENTGELFF. The CDR3 nucleotides are TGCGCCAGCAGCTTACAGATGGAGAACACCGGGGAGCTGTTTTTT.